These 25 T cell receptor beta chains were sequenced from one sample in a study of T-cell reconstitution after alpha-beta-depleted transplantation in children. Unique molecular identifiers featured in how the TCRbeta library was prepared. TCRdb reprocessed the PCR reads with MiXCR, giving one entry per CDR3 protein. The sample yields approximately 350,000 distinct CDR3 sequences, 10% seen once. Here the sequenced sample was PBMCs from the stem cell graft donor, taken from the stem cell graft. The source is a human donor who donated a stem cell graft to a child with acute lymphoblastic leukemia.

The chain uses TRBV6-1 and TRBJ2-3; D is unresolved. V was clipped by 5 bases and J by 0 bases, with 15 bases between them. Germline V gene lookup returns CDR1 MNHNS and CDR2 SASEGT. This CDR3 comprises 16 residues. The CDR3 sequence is CASSPRPRVSTDTQYF. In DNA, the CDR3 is TGTGCCAGCAGTCCCCGGCCGCGAGTAAGCACAGATACGCAGTATTTT.

The DNA of the CDR3 is TGTGCCAGCAGCTTGGAGCCAGTCCCCTCCAGGGAAGGCTACACCTTC. It is translated as CASSLEPVPSREGYTF. V usage is TRBV5-5 and J usage is TRBJ1-2, with D possibly TRBD1 on 5 matching bases. Per germline, CDR1 SGHKS and CDR2 YYEKEE (reference sequence). V was cut by 0 bases and J by 8 bases, with 20 bases left in between. The CDR3 has 16 residues.

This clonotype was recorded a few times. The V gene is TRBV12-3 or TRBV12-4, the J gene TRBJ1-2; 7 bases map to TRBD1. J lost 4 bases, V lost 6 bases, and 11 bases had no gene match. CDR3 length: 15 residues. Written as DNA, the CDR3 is TGTGCCAGCAGCCCAACAGGGGCCACGGGCTATGGCTACACCTTC. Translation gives CASSPTGATGYGYTF.

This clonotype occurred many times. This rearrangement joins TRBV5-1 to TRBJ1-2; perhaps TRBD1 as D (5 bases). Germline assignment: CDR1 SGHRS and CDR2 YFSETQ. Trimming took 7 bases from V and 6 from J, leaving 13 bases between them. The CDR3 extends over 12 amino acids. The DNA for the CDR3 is TGCGCCAGCGGATCAGGGACTGATGGCTACACCTTC. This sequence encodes CASGSGTDGYTF.

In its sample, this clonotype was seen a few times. The CDR3: CASSFLNTQYF. In nucleotides, the CDR3 is TGTGCCAGCAGTTTTTTAAATACGCAGTATTTT. The chain carries TRBV12-3 or TRBV12-4 and TRBJ2-3; unclear D gene. V lost 3 bases and J lost 7, with 5 bases in between. CDR3 length equals 11 residues.

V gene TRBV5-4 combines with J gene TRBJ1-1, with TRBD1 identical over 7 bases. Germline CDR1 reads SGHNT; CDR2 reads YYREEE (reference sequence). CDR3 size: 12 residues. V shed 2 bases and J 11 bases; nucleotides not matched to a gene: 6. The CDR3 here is CASSLGDRDAFF. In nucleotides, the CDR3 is TGTGCCAGCAGCTTAGGCGACAGGGACGCTTTCTTT.

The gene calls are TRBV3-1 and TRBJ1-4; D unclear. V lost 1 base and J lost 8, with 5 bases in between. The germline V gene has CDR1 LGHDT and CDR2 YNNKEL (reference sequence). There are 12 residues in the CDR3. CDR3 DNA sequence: TGTGCCAGCAGCCAAGGGGGAGAAAAACTGTTTTTT. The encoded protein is CASSQGGEKLFF.

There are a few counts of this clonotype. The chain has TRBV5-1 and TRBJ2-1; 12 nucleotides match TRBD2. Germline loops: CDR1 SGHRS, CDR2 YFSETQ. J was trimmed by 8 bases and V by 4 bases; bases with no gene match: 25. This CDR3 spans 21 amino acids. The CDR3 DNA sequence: TGCGCCAGCAGCCCCCTTGGTGGAATACTAGCGGGAGGACTCCGGGGGGATGAGCAGTTCTTC. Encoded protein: CASSPLGGILAGGLRGDEQFF. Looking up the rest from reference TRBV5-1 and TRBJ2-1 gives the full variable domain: KAGVTQTPRYLIKTRGQQVTLSCSPISGHRSVSWYQQTPGQGLQFLFEYFSETQRNKGNFPGRFSGRQFSNSRSEMNVSTLELGDSALYLCASSPLGGILAGGLRGDEQFFGPGTRLTVL.

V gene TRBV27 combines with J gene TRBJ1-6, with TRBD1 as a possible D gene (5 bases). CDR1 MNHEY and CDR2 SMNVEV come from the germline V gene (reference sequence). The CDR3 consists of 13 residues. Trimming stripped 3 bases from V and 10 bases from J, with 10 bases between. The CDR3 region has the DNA TGTGCCAGCAGTTTTAATCAGGGCTCACCCCTCCACTTT. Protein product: CASSFNQGSPLHF.

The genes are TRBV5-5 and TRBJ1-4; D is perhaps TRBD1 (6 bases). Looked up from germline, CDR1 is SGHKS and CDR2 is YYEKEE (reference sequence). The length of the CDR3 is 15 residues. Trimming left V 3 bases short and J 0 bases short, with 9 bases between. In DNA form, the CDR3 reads TGTGCCAGCAGCTCGACAGGTGCAACTAATGAAAAACTGTTTTTT. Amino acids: CASSSTGATNEKLFF.

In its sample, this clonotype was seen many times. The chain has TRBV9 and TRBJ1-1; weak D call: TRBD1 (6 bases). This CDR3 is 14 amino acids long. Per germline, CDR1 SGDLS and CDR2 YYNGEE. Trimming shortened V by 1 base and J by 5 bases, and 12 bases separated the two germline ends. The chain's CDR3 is CASSVWEGGTEAFF. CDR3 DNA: TGTGCCAGCAGCGTATGGGAGGGGGGGACTGAAGCTTTCTTT.

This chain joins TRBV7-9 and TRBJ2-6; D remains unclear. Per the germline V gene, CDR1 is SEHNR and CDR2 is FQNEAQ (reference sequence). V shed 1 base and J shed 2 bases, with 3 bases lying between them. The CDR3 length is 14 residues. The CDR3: CASSLVTGANVLTF. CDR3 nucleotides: TGTGCCAGCAGCTTAGTTACTGGGGCCAACGTCCTGACTTTC.

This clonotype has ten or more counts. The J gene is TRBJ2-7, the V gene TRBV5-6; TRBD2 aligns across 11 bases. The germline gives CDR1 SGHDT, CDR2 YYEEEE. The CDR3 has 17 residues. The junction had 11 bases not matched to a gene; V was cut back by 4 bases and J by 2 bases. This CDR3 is CASSRFFLAGGPYEQYF. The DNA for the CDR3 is TGTGCCAGCAGCCGTTTCTTCCTAGCGGGAGGACCCTACGAGCAGTACTTC. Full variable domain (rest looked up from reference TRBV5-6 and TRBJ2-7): DAGVTQSPTHLIKTRGQQVTLRCSPKSGHDTVSWYQQALGQGPQFIFQYYEEEERQRGNFPDRFSGHQFPNYSSELNVNALLLGDSALYLCASSRFFLAGGPYEQYFGPGTRLTVT.

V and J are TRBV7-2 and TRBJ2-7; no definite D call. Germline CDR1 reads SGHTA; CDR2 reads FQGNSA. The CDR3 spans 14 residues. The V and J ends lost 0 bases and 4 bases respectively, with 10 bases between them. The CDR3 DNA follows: TGTGCCAGCAGCTTAGCAGGGTTAGGTTACGAGCAGTACTTC. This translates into CASSLAGLGYEQYF.

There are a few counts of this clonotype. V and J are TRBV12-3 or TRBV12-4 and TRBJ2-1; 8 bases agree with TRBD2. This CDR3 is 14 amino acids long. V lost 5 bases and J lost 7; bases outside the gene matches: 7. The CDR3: CASSPPQRGNEQFF. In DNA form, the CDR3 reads TGTGCCAGCAGTCCTCCCCAGCGGGGGAATGAGCAGTTCTTC.

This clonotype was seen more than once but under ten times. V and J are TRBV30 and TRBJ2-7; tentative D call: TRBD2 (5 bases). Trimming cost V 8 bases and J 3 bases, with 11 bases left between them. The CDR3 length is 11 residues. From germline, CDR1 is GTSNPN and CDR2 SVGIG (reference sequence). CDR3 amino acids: CALQEVYEQYF. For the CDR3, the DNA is TGTGCCCTTCAGGAGGTCTACGAGCAGTACTTC.

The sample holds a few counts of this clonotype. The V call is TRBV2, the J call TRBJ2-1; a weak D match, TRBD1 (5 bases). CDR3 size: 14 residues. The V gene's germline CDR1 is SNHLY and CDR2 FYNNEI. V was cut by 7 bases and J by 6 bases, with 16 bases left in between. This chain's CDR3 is CASTRRAQGNEQFF. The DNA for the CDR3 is TGTGCCAGCACCCGCAGGGCGCAAGGCAATGAGCAGTTCTTC. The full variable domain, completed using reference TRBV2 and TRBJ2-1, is EPEVTQTPSHQVTQMGQEVILRCVPISNHLYFYWYRQILGQKVEFLVSFYNNEISEKSEIFDDQFSVERPDGSNFTLKIRSTKLEDSAMYFCASTRRAQGNEQFFGPGTRLTVL.

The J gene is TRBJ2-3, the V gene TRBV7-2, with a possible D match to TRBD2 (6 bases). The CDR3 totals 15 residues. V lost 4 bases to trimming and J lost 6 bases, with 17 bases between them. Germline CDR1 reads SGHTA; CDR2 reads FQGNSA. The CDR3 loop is CASSWRRDNADTQYF. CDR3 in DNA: TGTGCCAGCAGCTGGAGGCGGGATAATGCGGATACGCAGTATTTT.

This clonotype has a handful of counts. CDR3 sequence (DNA): TGCGCCAGCAGCTTTGATCTAGCGGGAGGCTACGAGCAGTACTTC. Translating it yields CASSFDLAGGYEQYF. The J gene is TRBJ2-7, the V gene TRBV5-1; 11 bases agree with TRBD2. V was pared by 2 bases and J by 3 bases, with 4 bases of the junction left unmatched. The CDR3 is 15 amino acids. CDR1 and CDR2 (germline): SGHRS, YFSETQ.

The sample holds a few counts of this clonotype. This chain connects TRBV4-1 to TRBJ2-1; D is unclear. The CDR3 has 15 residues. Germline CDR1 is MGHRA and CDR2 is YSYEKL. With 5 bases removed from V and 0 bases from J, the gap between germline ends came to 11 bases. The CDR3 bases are TGCGCCAGCAGCGACGGAGCGAGCTCCTACAATGAGCAGTTCTTC. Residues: CASSDGASSYNEQFF.

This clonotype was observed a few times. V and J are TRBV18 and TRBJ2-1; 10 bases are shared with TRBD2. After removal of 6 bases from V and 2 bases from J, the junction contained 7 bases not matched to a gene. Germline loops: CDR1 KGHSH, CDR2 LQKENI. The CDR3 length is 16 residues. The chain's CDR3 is CASSPSGRVPYNEQFF. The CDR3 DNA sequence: TGTGCCAGCTCTCCCAGCGGGAGGGTCCCCTACAATGAGCAGTTCTTC.

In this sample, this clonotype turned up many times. The CDR3 nucleotides are TGTGCCAGCAGCTCCCCTGCCCCAGTCAATGAGCAGTTCTTC. This codes for CASSSPAPVNEQFF. The rearrangement uses TRBV7-2 and TRBJ2-1; D unclear. Trimming took off 4 bases at V and 6 bases at J, with 13 bases between the two ends. Germline CDR1 is SGHTA and CDR2 is FQGNSA. This CDR3 region has 14 residues.

CDR3 residues: CATAPGQGTQPQHF. The CDR3 DNA reads TGTGCCACCGCCCCCGGCCAGGGGACTCAGCCCCAGCATTTT. The chain couples TRBV6-1 to TRBJ1-5; tentative D call: TRBD1 (6 bases). The CDR3 runs to 14 residues. The V end lost 10 bases, the J end lost 6 bases, and 19 bases lay between the germline ends. The germline gives CDR1 MNHNS, CDR2 SASEGT.

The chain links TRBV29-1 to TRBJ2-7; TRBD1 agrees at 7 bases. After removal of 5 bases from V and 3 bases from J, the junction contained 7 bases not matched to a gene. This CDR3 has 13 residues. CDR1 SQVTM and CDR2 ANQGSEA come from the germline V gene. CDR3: CSVQSGGSYEQYF. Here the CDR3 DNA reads TGCAGCGTTCAGTCAGGGGGAAGCTACGAGCAGTACTTC.

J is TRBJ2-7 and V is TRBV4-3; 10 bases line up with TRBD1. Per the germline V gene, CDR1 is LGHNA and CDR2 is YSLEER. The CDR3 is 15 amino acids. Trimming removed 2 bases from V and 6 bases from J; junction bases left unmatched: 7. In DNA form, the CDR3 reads TGCGCCAGCAGCCAACCCGGGACAGGGGCTGTCGAGCAGTACTTC. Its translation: CASSQPGTGAVEQYF.